Listed here are 8 T cell receptor beta chains from one sample, sequenced in a study of blood T cell repertoires in COVID-19. Sequencing used immunoSEQ multiplex PCR; TCRdb keeps in-frame clones, though not all of them. Found here are around 210,000 clones, less than 85% of them singletons; the top ten hold roughly 7.8%. The specimen was peripheral blood. The source of these receptors is a woman of 80 years or more with COVID-19, enrolled during active disease.

V is TRBV2 and J is TRBJ2-3; 9 positions agree with TRBD1. The CDR3 sequence is 13 residues long. With V trimmed by 6 bases and J by 5 bases, 3 bases remained unmatched. The germline V gene encodes CDR1 SNHLY and CDR2 FYNNEI. CDR3 in DNA: TGTGCCAGCAGCGGGACAGGGCTAGATACGCAGTATTTT. This translates into CASSGTGLDTQYF.

The chain links TRBV7-9 to TRBJ1-6; TRBD1 aligns across 9 bases. After removal of 3 bases from V and 6 bases from J, the junction contained 6 bases not matched to a gene. CDR1 and CDR2 (germline): SEHNR, FQNEAQ (reference sequence). The CDR3 length is 16 residues. In DNA form, the CDR3 reads TGTGCCAGCAGCTTCGTCTCGGGACAGGGTAATTCACCCCTCCACTTT. Translating gives CASSFVSGQGNSPLHF.

The rearrangement links TRBV7-8 to TRBJ1-3; D gene uncertain. This CDR3 comprises 14 residues. CDR1 and CDR2 (germline): SGHVS, FQNEAQ. V lost 4 bases and J lost 8, with 15 bases in between. The CDR3 loop is CASSYRQAGDTIYF. The CDR3 coding sequence is TGTGCCAGCAGCTACAGACAAGCCGGGGACACCATATATTTT.

The chain links TRBV10-1 to TRBJ2-1; D is perhaps TRBD2 (5 bases). Trimming left V 4 bases short and J 4 bases short, with 17 bases between. CDR3 size: 16 residues. Germline CDR1 and CDR2: WNHNN and SYGVQD (reference sequence). CDR3 coding DNA: TGCGCCAGCAGTGGGTGGGCGGGCCACTTATACAATGAGCAGTTCTTC. Encoded protein: CASSGWAGHLYNEQFF.

This clone was counted a few times. The chain employs TRBV6-6 and TRBJ2-3; 7 bases match TRBD1. Germline CDR1 reads MNHNY; CDR2 reads SVGAGI (reference sequence). There are 16 residues in the CDR3. V shed 6 bases and J 0 bases; nucleotides not matched to a gene: 9. The CDR3 is CASRPGTAPSTDTQYF. CDR3 nucleotide sequence: TGTGCCAGCAGGCCAGGGACAGCCCCTAGCACAGATACGCAGTATTTT.

The chain is built from TRBV19 and TRBJ2-1, with 13 bases fitting TRBD2. V dropped 5 bases and J dropped 3; count of bases not matched to a gene: 4. This CDR3 has 16 amino acids. CDR1 and CDR2 (germline): LNHDA, SQIVND (reference sequence). The CDR3 DNA sequence: TGTGCCAGTAGTCTAACTAGCGGGGGGGGCTACAATGAGCAGTTCTTC. Translating gives CASSLTSGGGYNEQFF. Full variable domain (remainder filled in from reference TRBV19 and TRBJ2-1): DGGITQSPKYLFRKEGQNVTLSCEQNLNHDAMYWYRQDPGQGLRLIYYSQIVNDFQKGDIAEGYSVSREKKESFPLTVTSAQKNPTAFYLCASSLTSGGGYNEQFFGPGTRLTVL.

The chain links TRBV9 to TRBJ1-6, with TRBD1 matching 9 bases. The junction had 11 bases not matched to a gene; V was cut back by 4 bases and J by 9 bases. The CDR3 loop spans 16 amino acids. Germline V gene data show CDR1 as SGDLS and CDR2 as YYNGEE. Written as DNA, the CDR3 is TGTGCCAGCAGCACAGACCCCGGGACAGGGATTTCACCCCTCCACTTT. Translating it yields CASSTDPGTGISPLHF.

The CDR3 DNA sequence: TGTGCCAGCAGATCGGGACAGGGAAACTATGGCTACACCTTC. Translation: CASRSGQGNYGYTF. The V gene is TRBV6-6, the J gene TRBJ1-2; 9 nucleotides align to TRBD1. The CDR3 runs to 14 residues. Germline lookup yields CDR1 MNHNY and CDR2 SVGAGI (reference sequence). Losses at the gene ends were 6 bases for V and 2 bases for J; bases not matched to a gene: 4.